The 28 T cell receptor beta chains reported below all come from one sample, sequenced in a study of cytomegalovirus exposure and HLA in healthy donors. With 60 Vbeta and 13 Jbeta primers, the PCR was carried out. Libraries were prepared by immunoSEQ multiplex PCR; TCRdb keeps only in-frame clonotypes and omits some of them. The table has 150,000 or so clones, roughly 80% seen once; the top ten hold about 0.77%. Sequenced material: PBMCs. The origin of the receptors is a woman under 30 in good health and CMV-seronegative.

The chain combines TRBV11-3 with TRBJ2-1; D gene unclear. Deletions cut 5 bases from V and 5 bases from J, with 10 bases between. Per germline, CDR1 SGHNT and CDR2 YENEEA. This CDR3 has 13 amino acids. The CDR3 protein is CASSPPNNNEQFF. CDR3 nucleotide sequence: TGTGCCAGCAGCCCTCCGAACAACAATGAGCAGTTCTTC.

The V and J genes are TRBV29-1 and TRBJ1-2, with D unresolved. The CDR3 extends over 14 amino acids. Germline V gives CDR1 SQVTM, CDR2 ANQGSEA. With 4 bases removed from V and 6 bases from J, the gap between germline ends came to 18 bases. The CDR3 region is CSVAVKGAVNGYTF. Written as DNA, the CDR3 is TGCAGCGTTGCCGTTAAAGGAGCCGTAAATGGCTACACCTTC.

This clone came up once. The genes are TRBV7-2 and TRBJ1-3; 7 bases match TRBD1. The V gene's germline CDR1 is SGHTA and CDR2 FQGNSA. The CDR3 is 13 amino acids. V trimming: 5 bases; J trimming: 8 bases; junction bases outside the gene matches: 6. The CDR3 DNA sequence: TGTGCCAGCAGCCGAACAGGGGTGGACACCATATATTTT. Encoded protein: CASSRTGVDTIYF. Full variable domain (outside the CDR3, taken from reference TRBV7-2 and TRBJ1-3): GAGVSQSPSNKVTEKGKDVELRCDPISGHTALYWYRQSLGQGLEFLIYFQGNSAPDKSGLPSDRFSAERTGGSVSTLTIQRTQQEDSAVYLCASSRTGVDTIYFGEGSWLTVV.

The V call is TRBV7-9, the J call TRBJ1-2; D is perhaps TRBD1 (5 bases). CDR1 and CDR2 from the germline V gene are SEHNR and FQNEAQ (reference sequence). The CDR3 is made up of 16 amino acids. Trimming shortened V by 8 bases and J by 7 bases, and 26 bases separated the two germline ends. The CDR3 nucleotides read TGTGCCAGCGTCCCTAGGGAGGTACTAATCGGGGCTGGCTACACCTTC. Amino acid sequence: CASVPREVLIGAGYTF.

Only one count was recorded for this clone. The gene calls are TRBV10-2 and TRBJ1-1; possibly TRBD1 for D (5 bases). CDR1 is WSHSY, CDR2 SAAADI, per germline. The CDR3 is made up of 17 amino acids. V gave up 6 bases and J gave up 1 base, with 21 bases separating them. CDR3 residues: CASRPESQGRPNTEAFF. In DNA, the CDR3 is TGCGCCAGCAGACCCGAATCTCAGGGAAGGCCGAACACTGAAGCTTTCTTT.

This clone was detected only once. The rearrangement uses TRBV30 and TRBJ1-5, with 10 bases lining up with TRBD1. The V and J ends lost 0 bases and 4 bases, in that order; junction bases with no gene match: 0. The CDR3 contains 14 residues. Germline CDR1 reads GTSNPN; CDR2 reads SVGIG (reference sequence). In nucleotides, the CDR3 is TGTGCCTGGAGTGTGGGACAGGGGAATCAGCCCCAGCATTTT. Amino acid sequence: CAWSVGQGNQPQHF.

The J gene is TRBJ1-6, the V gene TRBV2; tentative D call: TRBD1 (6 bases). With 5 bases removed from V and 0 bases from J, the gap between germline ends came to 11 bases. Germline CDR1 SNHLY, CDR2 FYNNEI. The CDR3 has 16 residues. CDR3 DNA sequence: TGTGCCAGCAGTCAGAGGGGGAGCTCCTATAATTCACCCCTCCACTTT. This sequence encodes CASSQRGSSYNSPLHF.

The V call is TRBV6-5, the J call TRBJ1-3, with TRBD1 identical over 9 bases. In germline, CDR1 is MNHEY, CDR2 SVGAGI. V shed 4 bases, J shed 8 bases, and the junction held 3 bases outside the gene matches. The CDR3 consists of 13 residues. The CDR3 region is CASSSTGGDTIYF. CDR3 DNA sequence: TGTGCCAGCAGTTCGACAGGGGGTGACACCATATATTTT.

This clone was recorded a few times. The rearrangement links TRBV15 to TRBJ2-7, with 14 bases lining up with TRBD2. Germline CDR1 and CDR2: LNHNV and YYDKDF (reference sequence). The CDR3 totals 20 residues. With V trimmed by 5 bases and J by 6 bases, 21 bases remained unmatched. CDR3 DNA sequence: TGTGCCACCAGCCCAAGATTGGGGGGACTAGCGGGAGTACCCGTTCGCGAGCAGTACTTC. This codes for CATSPRLGGLAGVPVREQYF.

Written as DNA, the CDR3 is TGTGCCAGCAGTTTTGGACAGGGGAGTACCTACGAGCAGTACTTC. Its protein product is CASSFGQGSTYEQYF. J is TRBJ2-5 and V is TRBV28; 9 bases are a match to TRBD1. The DNA end lines up better with TRBJ2-7; the J call may be wrong. Germline assignment: CDR1 MDHEN and CDR2 SYDVKM. The CDR3 consists of 15 residues.

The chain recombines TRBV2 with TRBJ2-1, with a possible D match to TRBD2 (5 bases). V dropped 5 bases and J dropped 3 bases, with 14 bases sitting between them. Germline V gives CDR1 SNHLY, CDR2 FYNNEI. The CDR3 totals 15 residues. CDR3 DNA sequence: TGTGCCAGCAGTCCTGGAGGCCCGGGCTACAATGAGCAGTTCTTC. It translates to CASSPGGPGYNEQFF. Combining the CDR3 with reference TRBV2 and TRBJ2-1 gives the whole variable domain EPEVTQTPSHQVTQMGQEVILRCVPISNHLYFYWYRQILGQKVEFLVSFYNNEISEKSEIFDDQFSVERPDGSNFTLKIRSTKLEDSAMYFCASSPGGPGYNEQFFGPGTRLTVL.

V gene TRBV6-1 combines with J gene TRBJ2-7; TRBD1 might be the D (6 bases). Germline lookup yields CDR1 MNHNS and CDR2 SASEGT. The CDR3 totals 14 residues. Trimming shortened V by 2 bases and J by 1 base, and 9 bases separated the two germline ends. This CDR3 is CASSEIRGSYEQYF. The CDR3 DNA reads TGTGCCAGCAGTGAAATCAGGGGTTCCTACGAGCAGTACTTC.

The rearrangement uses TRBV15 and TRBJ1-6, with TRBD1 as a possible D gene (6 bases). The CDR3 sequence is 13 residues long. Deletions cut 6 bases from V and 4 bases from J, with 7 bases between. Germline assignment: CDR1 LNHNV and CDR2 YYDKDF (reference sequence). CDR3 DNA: TGTGCCACCAGACAGGGTTATAATTCACCCCTCCACTTT. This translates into CATRQGYNSPLHF.

The CDR3 nucleotides are TGTGCCAGCAGTTACTCGGGTGGCAGGGGCTATTCACCCCTCCACTTT. Amino acid sequence: CASSYSGGRGYSPLHF. V is TRBV6-5 and J is TRBJ1-6; D might be TRBD1 (6 bases). This CDR3 has 16 residues. V lost 0 bases and J lost 8, with 14 bases in between. CDR1 is MNHEY, CDR2 SVGAGI, per germline.

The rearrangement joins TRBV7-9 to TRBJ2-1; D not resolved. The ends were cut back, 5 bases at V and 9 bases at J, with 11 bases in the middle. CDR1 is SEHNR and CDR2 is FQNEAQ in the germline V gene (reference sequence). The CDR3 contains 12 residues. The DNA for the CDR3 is TGTGCCAGCAGCCAGACTCGTATTGAGCAGTTCTTC. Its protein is CASSQTRIEQFF. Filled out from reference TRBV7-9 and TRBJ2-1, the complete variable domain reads DTGVSQNPRHKITKRGQNVTFRCDPISEHNRLYWYRQTLGQGPEFLTYFQNEAQLEKSRLLSDRFSAERPKGSFSTLEIQRTEQGDSAMYLCASSQTRIEQFFGPGTRLTVL.

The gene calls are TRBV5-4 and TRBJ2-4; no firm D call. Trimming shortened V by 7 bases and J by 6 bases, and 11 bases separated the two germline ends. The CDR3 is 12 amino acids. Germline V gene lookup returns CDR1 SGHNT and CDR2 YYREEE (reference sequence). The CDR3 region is CASRSPGNIQYF. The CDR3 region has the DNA TGTGCCAGCCGGTCCCCTGGAAACATTCAGTACTTC.

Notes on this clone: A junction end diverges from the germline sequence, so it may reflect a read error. Here the CDR3 DNA reads TGCGCCAGCAGCCTGACTAGTTTTGCTTTC. Translation: CASSLTSFAF. The chain has TRBV5-1 and TRBJ2-7; D may be TRBD2 (6 bases). Germline V CDR1 and CDR2: SGHRS, YFSETQ. The CDR3 consists of 10 residues. The full variable domain, completed using reference TRBV5-1 and TRBJ2-7, is KAGVTQTPRYLIKTRGQQVTLSCSPISGHRSVSWYQQTPGQGLQFLFEYFSETQRNKGNFPGRFSGRQFSNSRSEMNVSTLELGDSALYLCASSLTSFAFGPGTRLTVT.

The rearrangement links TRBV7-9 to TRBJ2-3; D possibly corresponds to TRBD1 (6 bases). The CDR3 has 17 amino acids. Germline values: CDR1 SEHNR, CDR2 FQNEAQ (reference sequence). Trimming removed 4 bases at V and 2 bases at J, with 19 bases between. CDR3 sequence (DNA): TGTGCCAGCAGCTCAATGCAGGGGAATAGGCTCACAGATACGCAGTATTTT. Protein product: CASSSMQGNRLTDTQYF.

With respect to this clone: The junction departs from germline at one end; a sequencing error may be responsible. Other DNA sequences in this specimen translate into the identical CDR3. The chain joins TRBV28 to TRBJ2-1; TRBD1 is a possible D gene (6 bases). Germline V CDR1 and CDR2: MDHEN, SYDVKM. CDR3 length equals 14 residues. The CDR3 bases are TGTGCCAGCAGCAGGGGATCCCTTTACAATGAACAGTTCTTC. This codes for CASSRGSLYNEQFF. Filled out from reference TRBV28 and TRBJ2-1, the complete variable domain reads DVKVTQSSRYLVKRTGEKVFLECVQDMDHENMFWYRQDPGLGLRLIYFSYDVKMKEKGDIPEGYSVSREKKERFSLILESASTNQTSMYLCASSRGSLYNEQFFGPGTRLTVL.

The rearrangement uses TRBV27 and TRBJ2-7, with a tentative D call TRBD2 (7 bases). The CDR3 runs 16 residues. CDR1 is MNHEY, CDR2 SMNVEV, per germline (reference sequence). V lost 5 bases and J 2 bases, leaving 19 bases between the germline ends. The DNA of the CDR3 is TGTGCCAGCAGTGCCACCCGGACAGCGGGAACCTACGAGCAGTACTTC. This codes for CASSATRTAGTYEQYF.

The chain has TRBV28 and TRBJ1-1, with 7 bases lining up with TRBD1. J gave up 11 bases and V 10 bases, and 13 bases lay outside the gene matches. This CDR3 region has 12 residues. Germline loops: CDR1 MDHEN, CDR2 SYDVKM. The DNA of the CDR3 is TGTGCCACCGACCCCAAGACAGGGAAGGCTTTCTTT. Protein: CATDPKTGKAFF.

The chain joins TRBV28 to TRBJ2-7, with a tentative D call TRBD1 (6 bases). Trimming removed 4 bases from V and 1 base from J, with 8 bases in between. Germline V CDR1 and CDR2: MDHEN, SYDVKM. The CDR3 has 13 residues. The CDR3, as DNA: TGTGCCAGCAGTTCCGACAGGTCCTACGAGCAGTACTTC. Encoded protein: CASSSDRSYEQYF.

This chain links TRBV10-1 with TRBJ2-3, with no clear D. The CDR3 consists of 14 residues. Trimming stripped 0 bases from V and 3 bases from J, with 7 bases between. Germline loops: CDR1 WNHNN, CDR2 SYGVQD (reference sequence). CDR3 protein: CASSESTQTDTQYF. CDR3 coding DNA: TGCGCCAGCAGTGAGTCGACTCAGACAGATACGCAGTATTTT.

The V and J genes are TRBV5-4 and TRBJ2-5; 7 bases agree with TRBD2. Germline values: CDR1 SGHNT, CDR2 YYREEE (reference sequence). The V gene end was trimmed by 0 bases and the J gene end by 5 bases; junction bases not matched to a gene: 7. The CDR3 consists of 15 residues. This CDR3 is CASSLGTRVAETQYF. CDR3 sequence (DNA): TGTGCCAGCAGCTTGGGGACTAGGGTAGCGGAGACCCAGTACTTC.

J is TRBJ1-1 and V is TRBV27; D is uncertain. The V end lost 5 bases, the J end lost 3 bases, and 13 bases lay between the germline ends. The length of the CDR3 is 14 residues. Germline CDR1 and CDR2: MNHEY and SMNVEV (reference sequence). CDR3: CASSPRRQDTEAFF. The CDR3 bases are TGTGCCAGCAGTCCCCGCCGGCAGGACACTGAAGCTTTCTTT.

The CDR3 spells CASSLGGLAGPRAYEQYF. The CDR3 bases are TGTGCCAGCAGCTTAGGGGGACTAGCGGGACCTCGTGCCTACGAGCAGTACTTC. The chain uses TRBV11-2 and TRBJ2-7; 13 positions match TRBD2. Losses at the gene ends were 1 base for V and 2 bases for J; bases not matched to a gene: 8. The germline V gene encodes CDR1 SGHAT and CDR2 FQNNGV. CDR3 length equals 18 residues.

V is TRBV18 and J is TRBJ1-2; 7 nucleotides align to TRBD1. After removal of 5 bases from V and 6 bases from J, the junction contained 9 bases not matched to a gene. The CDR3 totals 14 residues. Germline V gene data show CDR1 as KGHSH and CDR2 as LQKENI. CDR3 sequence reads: CASSFYRGEDGYTF. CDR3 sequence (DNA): TGTGCCAGCTCATTCTACAGGGGAGAGGATGGCTACACCTTC.

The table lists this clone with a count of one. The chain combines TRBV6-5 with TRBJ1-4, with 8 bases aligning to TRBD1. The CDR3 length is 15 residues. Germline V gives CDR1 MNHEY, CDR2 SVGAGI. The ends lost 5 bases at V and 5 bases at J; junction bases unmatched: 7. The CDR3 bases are TGTGCCAGCAGTCGACAGGGGTCCGCGAATGAAAAACTGTTTTTT. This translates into CASSRQGSANEKLFF.